This entry is about one TCR beta chain. The antigen is undetermined. Repeated repertoire sampling spanned the course of chemoradiotherapy. The data were obtained in a study of chemoradiotherapy in HPV16-positive cancers. About the study: Candidate HPV-specific clones and shared TCR motifs came from a couple of HPV16-positive patients.

The assay was immunoSEQ multiplex PCR, and TCRdb's table has in-frame clones only and misses some. This sample has approximately 4,600 clones, with under 90% found just once. Study-level points and caveats: Better recurrence-free survival went with HPV-responsive T-cell expansion in HPV16-positive patients.

CDR3 length: 14 residues. The V gene's germline CDR1 is SQVTM and CDR2 ANQGSEA. Trimming stripped 7 bases from V and 5 bases from J, with 20 bases between. The sequence derives from a human donor with HPV-associated anogenital cancer. The material was obtained from a patient who underwent chemoradiotherapy. The chain uses TRBV29-1 and TRBJ1-2; D gene ambiguous. The CDR3 loop reads CSAEGQSKLYGYTF. The CDR3 nucleotides are TGCAGCGCCGAGGGCCAGTCGAAGCTTTATGGCTACACCTTC.